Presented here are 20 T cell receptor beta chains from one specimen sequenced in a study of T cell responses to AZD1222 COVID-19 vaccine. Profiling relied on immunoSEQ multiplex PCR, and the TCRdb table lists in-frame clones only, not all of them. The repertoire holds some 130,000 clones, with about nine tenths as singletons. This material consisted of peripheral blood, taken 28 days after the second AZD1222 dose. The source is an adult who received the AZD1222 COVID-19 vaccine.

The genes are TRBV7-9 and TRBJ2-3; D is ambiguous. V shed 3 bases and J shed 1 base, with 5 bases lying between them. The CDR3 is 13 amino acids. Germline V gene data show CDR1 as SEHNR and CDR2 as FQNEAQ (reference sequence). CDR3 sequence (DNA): TGTGCCAGCAGCTTTAGAGGCACAGATACGCAGTATTTT. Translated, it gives CASSFRGTDTQYF.

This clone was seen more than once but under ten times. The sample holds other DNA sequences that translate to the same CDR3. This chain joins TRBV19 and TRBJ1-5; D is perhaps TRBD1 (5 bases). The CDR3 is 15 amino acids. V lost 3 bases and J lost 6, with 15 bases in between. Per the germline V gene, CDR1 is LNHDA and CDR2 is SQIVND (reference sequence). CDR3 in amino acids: CASSIGQGRVQPQHF. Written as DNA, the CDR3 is TGTGCCAGTAGTATCGGGCAGGGAAGGGTTCAGCCCCAGCATTTT.

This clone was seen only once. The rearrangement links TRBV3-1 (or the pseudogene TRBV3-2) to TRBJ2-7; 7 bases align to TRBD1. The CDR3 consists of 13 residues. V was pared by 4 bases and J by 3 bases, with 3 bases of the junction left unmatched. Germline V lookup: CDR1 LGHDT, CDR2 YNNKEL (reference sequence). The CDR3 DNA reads TGTGCCAGCAGCCCGGGACAGAACTACGAGCAGTACTTC. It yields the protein CASSPGQNYEQYF.

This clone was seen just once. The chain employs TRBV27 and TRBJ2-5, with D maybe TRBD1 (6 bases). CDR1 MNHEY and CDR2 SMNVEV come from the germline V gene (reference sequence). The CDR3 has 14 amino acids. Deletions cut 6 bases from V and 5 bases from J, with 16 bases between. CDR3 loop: CASRASWGPETQYF. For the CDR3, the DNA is TGTGCCAGCAGGGCTAGTTGGGGGCCCGAGACCCAGTACTTC.

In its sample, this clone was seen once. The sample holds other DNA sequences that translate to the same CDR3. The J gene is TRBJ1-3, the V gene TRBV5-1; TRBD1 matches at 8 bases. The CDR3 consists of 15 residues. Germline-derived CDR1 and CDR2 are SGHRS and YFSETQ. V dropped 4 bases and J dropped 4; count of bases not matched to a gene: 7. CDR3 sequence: CASSLQGGSGNTIYF. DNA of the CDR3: TGCGCCAGCAGCCTACAGGGGGGATCGGGAAACACCATATATTTT. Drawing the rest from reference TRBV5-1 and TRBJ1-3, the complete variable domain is KAGVTQTPRYLIKTRGQQVTLSCSPISGHRSVSWYQQTPGQGLQFLFEYFSETQRNKGNFPGRFSGRQFSNSRSEMNVSTLELGDSALYLCASSLQGGSGNTIYFGEGSWLTVV.

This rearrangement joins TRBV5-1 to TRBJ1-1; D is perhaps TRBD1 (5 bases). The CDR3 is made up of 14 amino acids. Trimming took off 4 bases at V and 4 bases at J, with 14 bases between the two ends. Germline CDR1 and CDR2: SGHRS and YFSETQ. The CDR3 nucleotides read TGCGCCAGCAGCCAACAGCCCGGGGGCACTGAAGCTTTCTTT. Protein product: CASSQQPGGTEAFF.

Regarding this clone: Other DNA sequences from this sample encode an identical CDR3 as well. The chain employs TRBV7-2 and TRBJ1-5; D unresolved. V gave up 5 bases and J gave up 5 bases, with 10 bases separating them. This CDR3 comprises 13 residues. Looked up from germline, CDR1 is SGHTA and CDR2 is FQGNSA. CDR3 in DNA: TGTGCCAGCAGCCTCCGTGGGGATCAGCCCCAGCATTTT. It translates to CASSLRGDQPQHF.

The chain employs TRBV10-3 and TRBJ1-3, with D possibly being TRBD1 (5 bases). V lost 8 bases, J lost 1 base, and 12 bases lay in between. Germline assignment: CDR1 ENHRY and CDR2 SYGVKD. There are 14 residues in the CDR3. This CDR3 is CAIGGGVSGNTIYF. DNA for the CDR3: TGTGCCATCGGGGGTGGGGTATCTGGAAACACCATATATTTT.

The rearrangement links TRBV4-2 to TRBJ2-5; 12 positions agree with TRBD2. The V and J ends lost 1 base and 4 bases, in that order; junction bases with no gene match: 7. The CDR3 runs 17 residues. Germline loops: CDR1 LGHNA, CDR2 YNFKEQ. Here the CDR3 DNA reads TGTGCCAGCAGCCAAGGTCTAGCGGGGGGGACTGGAGAGACCCAGTACTTC. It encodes CASSQGLAGGTGETQYF.

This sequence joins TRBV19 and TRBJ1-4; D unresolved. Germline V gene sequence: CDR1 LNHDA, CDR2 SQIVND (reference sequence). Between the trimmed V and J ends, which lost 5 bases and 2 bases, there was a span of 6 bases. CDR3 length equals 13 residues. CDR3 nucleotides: TGTGCCAGTAGTCCCCGGACTAATGAAAAACTGTTTTTT. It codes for CASSPRTNEKLFF.

The CDR3 is CASSLGQVNLNQPQHF. In DNA form, the CDR3 reads TGTGCCAGCAGCTTAGGACAAGTCAACCTCAATCAGCCCCAGCATTTT. This chain links TRBV7-2 with TRBJ1-5; D call uncertain. Trimming removed 1 base from V and 3 bases from J, with 13 bases in between. CDR1 SGHTA and CDR2 FQGNSA come from the germline V gene. The CDR3 loop spans 16 amino acids.

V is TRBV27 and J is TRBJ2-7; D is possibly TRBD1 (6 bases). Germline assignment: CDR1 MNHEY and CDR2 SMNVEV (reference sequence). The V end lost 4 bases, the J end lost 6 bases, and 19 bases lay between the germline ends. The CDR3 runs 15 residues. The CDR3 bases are TGTGCCAGCAGTTCTCTAGGGGGAGAATATGGCGAGCAGTACTTC. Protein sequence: CASSSLGGEYGEQYF.

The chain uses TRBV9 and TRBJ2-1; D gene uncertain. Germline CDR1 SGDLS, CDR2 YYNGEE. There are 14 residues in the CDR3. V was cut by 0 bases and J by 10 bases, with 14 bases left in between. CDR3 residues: CASSVGRGAGEQFF. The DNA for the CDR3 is TGTGCCAGCAGCGTAGGGAGAGGAGCTGGAGAGCAGTTCTTC.

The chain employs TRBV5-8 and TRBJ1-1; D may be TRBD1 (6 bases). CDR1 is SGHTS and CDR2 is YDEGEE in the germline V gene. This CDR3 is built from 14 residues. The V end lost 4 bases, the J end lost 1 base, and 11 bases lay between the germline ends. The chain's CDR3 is CASSNQDRNTEAFF. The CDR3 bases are TGTGCCAGCAGCAATCAGGACAGGAACACTGAAGCTTTCTTT.

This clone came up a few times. The CDR3 nucleotides read TGTGCCACCACCGACCCGGACAGGGAAAAACTGTTTTTT. Its translation is CATTDPDREKLFF. This chain joins TRBV10-3 and TRBJ1-4; TRBD1 agrees at 7 bases. V gave up 10 bases and J gave up 8 bases; unmatched junction bases: 10. CDR1 ENHRY and CDR2 SYGVKD come from the germline V gene. The CDR3 covers 13 residues.

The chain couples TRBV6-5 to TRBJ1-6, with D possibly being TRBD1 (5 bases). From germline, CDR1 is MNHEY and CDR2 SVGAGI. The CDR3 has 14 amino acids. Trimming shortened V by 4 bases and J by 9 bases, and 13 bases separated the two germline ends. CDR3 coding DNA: TGTGCCAGCAGTTTAACCCCGGGGGGTTCACCCCTCCACTTT. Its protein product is CASSLTPGGSPLHF.

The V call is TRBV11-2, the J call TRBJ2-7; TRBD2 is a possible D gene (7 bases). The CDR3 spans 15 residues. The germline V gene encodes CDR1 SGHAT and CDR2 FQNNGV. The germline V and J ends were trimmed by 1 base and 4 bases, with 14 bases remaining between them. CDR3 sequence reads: CASSLAAGRGYEQYF. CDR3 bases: TGTGCCAGCAGCTTAGCCGCGGGGAGGGGGTACGAGCAGTACTTC.

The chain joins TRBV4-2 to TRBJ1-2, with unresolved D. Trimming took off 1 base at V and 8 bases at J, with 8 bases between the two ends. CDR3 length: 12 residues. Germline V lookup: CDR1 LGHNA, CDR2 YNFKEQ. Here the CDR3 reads CASSQVQLGYTF. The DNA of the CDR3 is TGTGCCAGCAGCCAAGTACAGCTGGGCTACACCTTC.

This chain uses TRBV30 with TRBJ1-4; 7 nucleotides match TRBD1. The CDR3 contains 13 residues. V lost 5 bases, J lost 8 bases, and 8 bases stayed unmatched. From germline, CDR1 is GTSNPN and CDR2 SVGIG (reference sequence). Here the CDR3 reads CAWGDRVGEKLFF. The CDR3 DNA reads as TGTGCCTGGGGTGACAGGGTTGGCGAAAAACTGTTTTTT. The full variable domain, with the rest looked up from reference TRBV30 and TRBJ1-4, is SQTIHQWPATLVQPVGSPLSLECTVEGTSNPNLYWYRQAAGRGLQLLFYSVGIGQISSEVPQNLSASRPQDRQFILSSKKLLLSDSGFYLCAWGDRVGEKLFFGSGTQLSVL.

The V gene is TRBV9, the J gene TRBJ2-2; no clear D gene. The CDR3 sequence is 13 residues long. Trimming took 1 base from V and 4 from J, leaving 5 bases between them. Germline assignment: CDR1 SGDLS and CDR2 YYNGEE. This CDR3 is CASSVTVTGELFF. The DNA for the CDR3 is TGTGCCAGCAGCGTAACGGTCACCGGGGAGCTGTTTTTT.